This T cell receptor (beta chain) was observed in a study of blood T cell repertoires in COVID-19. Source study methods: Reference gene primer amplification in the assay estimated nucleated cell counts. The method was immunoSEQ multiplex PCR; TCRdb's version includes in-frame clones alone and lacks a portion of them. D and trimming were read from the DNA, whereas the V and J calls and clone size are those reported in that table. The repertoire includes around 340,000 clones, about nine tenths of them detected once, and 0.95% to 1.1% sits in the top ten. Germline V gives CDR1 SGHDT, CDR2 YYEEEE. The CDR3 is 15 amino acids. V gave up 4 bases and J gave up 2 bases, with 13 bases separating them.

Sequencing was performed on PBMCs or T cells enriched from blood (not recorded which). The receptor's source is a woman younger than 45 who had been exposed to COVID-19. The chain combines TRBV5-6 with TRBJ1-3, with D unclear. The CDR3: CASSPPGVTGNTIYF. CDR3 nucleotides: TGTGCCAGCAGCCCGCCGGGAGTCACTGGAAACACCATATATTTT. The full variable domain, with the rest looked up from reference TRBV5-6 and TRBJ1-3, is DAGVTQSPTHLIKTRGQQVTLRCSPKSGHDTVSWYQQALGQGPQFIFQYYEEEERQRGNFPDRFSGHQFPNYSSELNVNALLLGDSALYLCASSPPGVTGNTIYFGEGSWLTVV.